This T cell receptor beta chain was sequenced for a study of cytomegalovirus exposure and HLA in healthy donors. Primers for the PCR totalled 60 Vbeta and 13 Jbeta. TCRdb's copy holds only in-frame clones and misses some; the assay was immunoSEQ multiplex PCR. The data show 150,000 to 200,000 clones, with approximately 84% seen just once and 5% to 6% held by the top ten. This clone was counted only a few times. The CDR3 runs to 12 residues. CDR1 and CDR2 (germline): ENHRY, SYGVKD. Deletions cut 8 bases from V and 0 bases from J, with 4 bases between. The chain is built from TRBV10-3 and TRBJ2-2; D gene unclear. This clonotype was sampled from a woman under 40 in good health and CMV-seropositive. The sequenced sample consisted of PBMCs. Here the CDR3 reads CAIRANTGELFF. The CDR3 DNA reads TGTGCCATCCGGGCGAACACCGGGGAGCTGTTTTTT.